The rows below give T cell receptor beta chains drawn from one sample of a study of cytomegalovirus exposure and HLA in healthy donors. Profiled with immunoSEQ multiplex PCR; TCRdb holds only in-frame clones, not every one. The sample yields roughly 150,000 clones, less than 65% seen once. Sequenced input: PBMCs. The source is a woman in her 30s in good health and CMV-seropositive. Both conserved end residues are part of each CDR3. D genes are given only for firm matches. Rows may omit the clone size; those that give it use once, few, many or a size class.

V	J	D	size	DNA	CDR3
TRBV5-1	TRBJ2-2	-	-	TGCGCCAGCAGCTTGGCCAAGGGGCCGAACACCGGGGAGCTGTTTTTT	CASSLAKGPNTGELFF
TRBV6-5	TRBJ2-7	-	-	TGTGCCAGCGGGAGCTCCTACGAGCAGTACTTC	CASGSSYEQYF
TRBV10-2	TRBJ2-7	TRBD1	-	TGCGCCAGCAGTGAGTCCGGGACAGGGAACGAGCAGTACTTC	CASSESGTGNEQYF
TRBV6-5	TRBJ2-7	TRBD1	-	TGTGCCAGCAGTATAGACAGGGGCGAGCAGTACTTC	CASSIDRGEQYF
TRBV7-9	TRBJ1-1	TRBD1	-	TGTGCCAGCAGCAAATTATGGACAGGGACTTACACTGAAGCTTTCTTT	CASSKLWTGTYTEAFF
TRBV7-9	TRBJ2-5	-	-	TGTGCCACCCAGCTTAGGGGTCAAGAGACCCAGTACTTC	CATQLRGQETQYF
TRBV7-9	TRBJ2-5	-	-	TGTGCCAGCAGCAAAACTGGACAGCAAGAGACCCAGTACTTC	CASSKTGQQETQYF
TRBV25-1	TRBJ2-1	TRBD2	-	TGTGCCAGCACCCCCCCTGGGGCGGGAGGATCCTACAATGAGCAGTTCTTC	CASTPPGAGGSYNEQFF
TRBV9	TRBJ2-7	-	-	TGTGCCAGCAGCGAGGGACTGACTAACTCCTACGAGCAGTACTTC	CASSEGLTNSYEQYF
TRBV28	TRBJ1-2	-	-	TGTGCCAGCAGGATAACGGGGGTACATGGCTACACCTTC	CASRITGVHGYTF
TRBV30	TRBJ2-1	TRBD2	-	TGTGCCTGGAATAAAAGCGGGAGGACGATAAGCTCCTACAATGAGCAGTTCTTC	CAWNKSGRTISSYNEQFF
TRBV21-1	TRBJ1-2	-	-	TGTGCCAGCAGCCCGCAAAAAGGACCGGGACAGGGCCCCTTCTACTATGGCTACACCTTC	CASSPQKGPGQGPFYYGYTF
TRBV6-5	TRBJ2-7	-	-	TGTGCCAGCAGGCCTGCTGGGCGCGAGCAGTACTTC	CASRPAGREQYF
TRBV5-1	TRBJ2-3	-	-	TGCGCCAGCAGGCTCTGGCGGGCGGCCACAGATACGCAGTATTTT	CASRLWRAATDTQYF
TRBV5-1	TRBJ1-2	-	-	TGCGCCAGCAGCTTCGGGGTTTCGGATGGCTACACCTTC	CASSFGVSDGYTF
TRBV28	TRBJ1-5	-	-	TGTGCCAGCAGCCCCTATATCTCAGGGGCGCGGAGCAATCAGCCCCAGCATTTT	CASSPYISGARSNQPQHF
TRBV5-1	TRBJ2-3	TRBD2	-	TGCGCCAGCAGCTTGGACGGACTAGCGAAGACGCAGTATTTT	CASSLDGLAKTQYF
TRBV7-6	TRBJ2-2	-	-	TGTGCCAGCAGCTTAGCCGTCGGCACCGGGGAGCTGTTTTTT	CASSLAVGTGELFF
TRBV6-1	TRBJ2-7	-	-	TGTGCCAGCAGTGAACAGGGGGGACGGCAGTACTTC	CASSEQGGRQYF
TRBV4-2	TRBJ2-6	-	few	TGTGCCAGCAGCCAAAGCGAACAAAGGGGGTTGATCTCTGGGGCCAACGTCCTGACTTTC	CASSQSEQRGLISGANVLTF
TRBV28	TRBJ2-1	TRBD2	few	TGTGCCAGCAGTTTATATGGGGGGCTAGCGGGGGGGATTGGGGATGAGCAGTTCTTC	CASSLYGGLAGGIGDEQFF
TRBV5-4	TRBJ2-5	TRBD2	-	TGTGCCAGCAGTCGGGCGGCGGGGGGGCCTTCGGAGACCCAGTACTTC	CASSRAAGGPSETQYF
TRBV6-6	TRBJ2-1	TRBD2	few	TGTGCCAGCAGTTACGAGGTCCAGCGGGGCTACAATGAGCAGTTCTTC	CASSYEVQRGYNEQFF
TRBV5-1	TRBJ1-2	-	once	TGCGCCAGCAGCGCGAAAGTGGACATTCTTTATGGCTACACCTTC	CASSAKVDILYGYTF
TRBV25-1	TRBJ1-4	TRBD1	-	TGTGCCAGCAGTGAAAGGGGGACAGGGTACGAAAAACTGTTTTTT	CASSERGTGYEKLFF
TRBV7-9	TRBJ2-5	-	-	TGTGCCAGCAGCTTAGGCTCAGGGAATGGTCGGACCCAGTACTTC	CASSLGSGNGRTQYF
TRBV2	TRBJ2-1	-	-	TGTGCCAGCCGACTCTCATCGGATGAGCAGTTCTTC	CASRLSSDEQFF
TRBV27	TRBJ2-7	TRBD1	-	TGTGCCAGCGGTTACAAGGGGGCCGCCTACGAGCAGTACTTC	CASGYKGAAYEQYF
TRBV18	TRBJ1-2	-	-	TGTGCCAGCTCACCCGAACAGCCCTATGGCTACACCTTC	CASSPEQPYGYTF
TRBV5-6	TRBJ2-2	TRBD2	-	TGTGCCAGCAGCTTGGGGACTAGCGGGACCGGGGAGCTGTTTTTT	CASSLGTSGTGELFF
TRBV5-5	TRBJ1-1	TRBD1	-	TGTGCCAGCAGCTCCAGGGGGATGGTTACTGAAGCTTTCTTT	CASSSRGMVTEAFF
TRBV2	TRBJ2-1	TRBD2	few	TGTGCCAGCAGGGCTGGACTAGCCGTCTCCTACAATGAGCAGTTCTTC	CASRAGLAVSYNEQFF
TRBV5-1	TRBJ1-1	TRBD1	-	TGCGCCAGTAAACCGGGACAGCCGAACACTGAAGCTTTCTTT	CASKPGQPNTEAFF
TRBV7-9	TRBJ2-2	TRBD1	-	TGTGCCAGCAGACCTCCGGGACAGGGATCGGCCGGGGAGCTGTTTTTT	CASRPPGQGSAGELFF
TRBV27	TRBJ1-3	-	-	TGTGCCAGCACTTCCCGGGGTATAGACACCATATATTTT	CASTSRGIDTIYF
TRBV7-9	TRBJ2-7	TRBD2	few	TGTGCCAGCAGCTCTTACGGACTAGCGGGAGAAGGCGAGCAGTACTTC	CASSSYGLAGEGEQYF
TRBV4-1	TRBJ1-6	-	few	TGCGCCAGCAGCCAAACAGGGCGCCTCGGCTATTCACCCCTCCACTTT	CASSQTGRLGYSPLHF
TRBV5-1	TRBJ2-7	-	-	TGCGCCAGCAGCTTGGCGGCAGGGGGGACCTACGAGCAGTACTTC	CASSLAAGGTYEQYF
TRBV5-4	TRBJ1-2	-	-	TGTGCCAGCAGCGTAACCGGCAGCAGGGGCTACACCTTC	CASSVTGSRGYTF
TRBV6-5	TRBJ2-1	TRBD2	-	TGTGCCAGCAGCCAACTAGCGGGGCCTTACAATGAGCAGTTCTTC	CASSQLAGPYNEQFF
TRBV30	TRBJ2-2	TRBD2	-	TGTGCCTGCCAACTAGCGGGGGAGCTGTTTTTT	CACQLAGELFF
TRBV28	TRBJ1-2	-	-	TGTGCCAGCAGAATCGCAGGGGTAACTTATGGCTACACCTTC	CASRIAGVTYGYTF
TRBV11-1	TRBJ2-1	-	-	TGTGCCAGCAGCGTTTGGGCGAATGAGCAGTTCTTC	CASSVWANEQFF
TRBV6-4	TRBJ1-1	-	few	TGTGCCAGCAGTGACAGGGGTGGTACTGAAGCTTTCTTT	CASSDRGGTEAFF
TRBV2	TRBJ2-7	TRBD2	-	TGTGCCAGCTATTCTAGCGGGACCTCCTACGAGCAGTACTTC	CASYSSGTSYEQYF
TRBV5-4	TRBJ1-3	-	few	TGTGCCAGCAGCTTGGGGGGCTTGGGAAACACCATATATTTT	CASSLGGLGNTIYF
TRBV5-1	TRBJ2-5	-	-	TGCGCCAGCAGCCTGCTATTTTCCCAAGAGACCCAGTACTTC	CASSLLFSQETQYF
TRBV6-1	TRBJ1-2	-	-	TGTGCCATCACTCCGAGAGGATACTATGGCTACACCTTC	CAITPRGYYGYTF
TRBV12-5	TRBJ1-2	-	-	TGTGCTAGTGGTTTGGAAGGGCGGGGTGGCTACACCTTC	CASGLEGRGGYTF
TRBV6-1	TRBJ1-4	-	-	TGTGCCAGCAGTGAGCAGGGTAGGGCTAATGAAAAACTGTTTTTT	CASSEQGRANEKLFF
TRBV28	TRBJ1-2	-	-	TGTGCCAGCAGTTTAGGTCAGGGAAGAGGCTACACCTTC	CASSLGQGRGYTF
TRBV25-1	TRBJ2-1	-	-	TGTGCCAGCAGTGATCCGGGAATAGGTGGCAATGAGCAGTTCTTC	CASSDPGIGGNEQFF
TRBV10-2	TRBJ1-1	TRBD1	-	TGCGCCAGCAGGGACCCGGGACAGGGAGAGAACACTGAAGCTTTCTTT	CASRDPGQGENTEAFF
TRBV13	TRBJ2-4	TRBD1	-	TGTGCCAGCAGCCTAAGGGACAGGGGCCTCGTTTACTTC	CASSLRDRGLVYF
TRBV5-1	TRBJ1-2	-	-	TGCGCCAGCAGCTTGGTAAGGGGAATTAACTATGGCTACACCTTC	CASSLVRGINYGYTF
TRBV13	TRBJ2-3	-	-	TGTGCCAGCAGCTTAAATTCCCTCACAGATACGCAGTATTTT	CASSLNSLTDTQYF
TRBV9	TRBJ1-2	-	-	TGTGCCAGCAGCTCCCCGGGGGGGCTCTATGGCTACACCTTC	CASSSPGGLYGYTF
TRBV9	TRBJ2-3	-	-	TGTGCCAGCAGCGTAGGCAGCGATACAGATACGCAGTATTTT	CASSVGSDTDTQYF
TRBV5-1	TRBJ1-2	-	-	TGCGCCAGCAGCTTACAACAGGGACGGGGCTATGGCTACACCTTC	CASSLQQGRGYGYTF